These 32 T cell receptor beta chains share one sample of origin, sequenced in a study of shared clonotypes between healthy human individuals. Libraries were prepared by immunoSEQ multiplex PCR; TCRdb keeps only in-frame clonotypes and omits some of them. The data hold over a million clones, with about 96% observed a single time. The sample comprised naive CD4+ T cells sorted from blood. Subset given: CD45RA+ positively selected. The source is a man aged 25 to 40 in good health.

The chain recombines TRBV28 with TRBJ2-3, with 7 bases aligning to TRBD1. The CDR3 totals 16 residues. Germline CDR1 MDHEN, CDR2 SYDVKM. V gave up 3 bases and J gave up 1 base; unmatched junction bases: 7. CDR3 nucleotides: TGTGCCAGCAGTTTTACAAGGGGGCTCGGCACAGATACGCAGTATTTT. Translation: CASSFTRGLGTDTQYF.

The chain combines TRBV18 with TRBJ2-3, with 10 bases that match TRBD1. J gave up 6 bases and V 8 bases, and 11 bases lay outside the gene matches. This CDR3 is built from 15 residues. Per the germline V gene, CDR1 is KGHSH and CDR2 is LQKENI. The CDR3: CASGKGTGDVDTQYF. Here the CDR3 DNA reads TGTGCCAGCGGTAAAGGGACAGGGGATGTCGATACGCAGTATTTT. The whole variable domain, remainder taken from reference TRBV18 and TRBJ2-3, is NAGVMQNPRHLVRRRGQEARLRCSPMKGHSHVYWYRQLPEEGLKFMVYLQKENIIDESGMPKERFSAEFPKEGPSILRIQQVVRGDSAAYFCASGKGTGDVDTQYFGPGTRLTVL.

The CDR3 loop is CASSVASGYTDTQYF. CDR3 nucleotides: TGTGCCAGCAGCGTAGCTAGCGGATACACAGATACGCAGTATTTT. This chain connects TRBV9 to TRBJ2-3, with 7 nucleotides matching TRBD2. This CDR3 has 15 residues. The V gene end was trimmed by 0 bases and the J gene end by 2 bases; junction bases not matched to a gene: 3. Germline loops: CDR1 SGDLS, CDR2 YYNGEE.

The V call is TRBV7-9, the J call TRBJ1-5; no firm D call. CDR1 and CDR2 (germline): SEHNR, FQNEAQ (reference sequence). CDR3 length: 15 residues. Trimming left V 4 bases short and J 3 bases short, with 13 bases between. CDR3 protein: CASSSARTYNQPQHF. The CDR3 coding sequence is TGTGCCAGCAGCTCGGCCCGGACCTACAATCAGCCCCAGCATTTT.

V is TRBV30 and J is TRBJ2-1; 9 nucleotides align to TRBD1. Per the germline V gene, CDR1 is GTSNPN and CDR2 is SVGIG (reference sequence). J lost 3 bases, V lost 2 bases, and 8 bases had no gene match. The CDR3 is 16 amino acids. The CDR3 DNA reads TGTGCCTGGAGTTCCGGGACAGGGATTAACTACAATGAGCAGTTCTTC. This codes for CAWSSGTGINYNEQFF.

The V call is TRBV2, the J call TRBJ1-5; D is possibly TRBD1 (5 bases). There are 15 residues in the CDR3. Germline loops: CDR1 SNHLY, CDR2 FYNNEI. V shed 3 bases and J shed 5 bases, with 14 bases lying between them. The CDR3 region is CASSDSRAGHQPQHF. As DNA, the CDR3 is TGTGCCAGCAGTGATTCCAGGGCAGGACATCAGCCCCAGCATTTT.

This clone has only a few counts. The gene calls are TRBV21-1 and TRBJ2-1. TRBV21-1 is a pseudogene segment. The CDR3 covers 9 residues. CDR3 coding DNA: TGTGCCAGCAGCAAAGTGGAGTTCTTC. It translates to CASSKVEFF.

The chain combines TRBV19 with TRBJ2-7; the match to TRBD2 covers 11 bases. In germline, CDR1 is LNHDA, CDR2 SQIVND (reference sequence). CDR3 size: 17 residues. The V gene end was trimmed by 1 base and the J gene end by 6 bases; junction bases not matched to a gene: 11. This chain's CDR3 is CASSIASGSGRAGEQYF. As DNA, the CDR3 is TGTGCCAGTAGTATAGCATCGGGTAGCGGGAGGGCCGGCGAGCAGTACTTC.

The V call is TRBV29-1, the J call TRBJ1-1, with 11 positions matching TRBD1. The CDR3 has 14 amino acids. The trim removed 6 bases at V and 4 bases at J, leaving 7 bases unmatched. CDR1 and CDR2 (germline): SQVTM, ANQGSEA. The CDR3 reads CSVGSGTGGTEAFF. CDR3 in DNA: TGCAGCGTGGGGTCCGGGACAGGGGGCACTGAAGCTTTCTTT. The complete variable domain, with remaining parts taken from reference TRBV29-1 and TRBJ1-1, reads SAVISQKPSRDICQRGTSLTIQCQVDSQVTMMFWYRQQPGQSLTLIATANQGSEATYESGFVIDKFPISRPNLTFSTLTVSNMSPEDSSIYLCSVGSGTGGTEAFFGQGTRLTVV.

A single count supports this clone. This CDR3 is CASSLTGMVGYTF. In nucleotides, the CDR3 is TGTGCCAGCAGTCTCACAGGGATGGTTGGCTACACCTTC. The chain couples TRBV6-5 to TRBJ1-2; possible D gene TRBD1, 6 bases. Germline lookup yields CDR1 MNHEY and CDR2 SVGAGI. The length of the CDR3 is 13 residues. Trimming left V 5 bases short and J 7 bases short, with 14 bases between.

This sequence joins TRBV4-3 and TRBJ1-1; D gene unclear. V lost 8 bases, J lost 0 bases, and 28 bases lay in between. From germline, CDR1 is LGHNA and CDR2 YSLEER. The CDR3 spans 19 residues. The CDR3 sequence: CASPKEGSRRTFMNTEAFF. The CDR3 nucleotides read TGCGCCAGCCCTAAGGAGGGCAGCCGGCGAACTTTTATGAACACTGAAGCTTTCTTT.

The chain couples TRBV25-1 to TRBJ2-5; D not certain. Trimming took 8 bases from V and 4 from J, leaving 11 bases between them. The V gene's germline CDR1 is MGHDK and CDR2 SYGVNS. The CDR3 has 12 residues. CDR3 nucleotides: TGTGCCAGCTCGGTTTCTCCAGAGACCCAGTACTTC. Amino acids: CASSVSPETQYF.

DNA of the CDR3: TGTGCCAGCAGTTTCGGGACTAGCGGAGCCACAAGGAATGAGCAGTTCTTC. It encodes CASSFGTSGATRNEQFF. The genes are TRBV6-4 and TRBJ2-1; 11 nucleotides align to TRBD2. J lost 7 bases, V lost 5 bases, and 13 bases had no gene match. The germline CDR1 and CDR2 sequences are MRHNA and SNTAGT. The length of the CDR3 is 17 residues.

The rearrangement joins TRBV5-5 to TRBJ2-2; 10 nucleotides match TRBD1. Germline CDR1 is SGHKS and CDR2 is YYEKEE (reference sequence). V lost 4 bases, J lost 4 bases, and 7 bases stayed unmatched. This CDR3 is built from 16 residues. The CDR3 nucleotides are TGTGCCAGCAGCCCGGGGTGGGACAGGGGCACCGGGGAGCTGTTTTTT. It translates to CASSPGWDRGTGELFF.

This clone has a single count. CDR3 sequence reads: CASSLIGQGVHEAFF. The DNA of the CDR3 is TGTGCCAGCAGCTTAATCGGACAGGGTGTTCATGAAGCTTTCTTT. The chain uses TRBV7-3 and TRBJ1-1, with TRBD1 matching over 8 bases. V lost 1 base and J lost 7; bases outside the gene matches: 8. The CDR3 totals 15 residues. Germline CDR1 reads SGHTA; CDR2 reads FQGTGA.

With respect to this clone: A read error may account for a junction end that differs from germline. The chain couples TRBV7-9 to TRBJ1-2; 7 bases line up with TRBD1. The CDR3 runs 13 residues. Germline CDR1 reads SEHNR; CDR2 reads FQNEAQ (reference sequence). CDR3 nucleotide sequence: TGTGCCAGCAGTTTAGACAGGGACAACGGCTACACCTTC. Its protein is CASSLDRDNGYTF.

This clone has a single count. The gene calls are TRBV25-1 and TRBJ2-7; D gene uncertain. This CDR3 spans 15 amino acids. The germline V gene encodes CDR1 MGHDK and CDR2 SYGVNS. The V end was cut by 7 bases, the J end by 5 bases, with 21 bases between. CDR3 nucleotides: TGTGCCAGCATCCCAGGCCACTCCCGGTTAGACGAGCAGTACTTC. This codes for CASIPGHSRLDEQYF.

In its sample, this clone was seen once. J is TRBJ1-2 and V is TRBV6-1; maybe TRBD1 (6 bases). Germline CDR1 is MNHNS and CDR2 is SASEGT. This CDR3 is 13 amino acids long. Trimming cost V 5 bases and J 8 bases, with 15 bases left between them. The CDR3: CASSSLTGTGYTF. CDR3 nucleotides: TGTGCCAGCAGTTCCCTTACAGGGACGGGCTACACCTTC.

The gene calls are TRBV7-2 and TRBJ2-1; TRBD1 is a possible D gene (6 bases). The CDR3 runs 13 residues. Trimming removed 5 bases from V and 7 bases from J, with 12 bases in between. CDR1 and CDR2 (germline): SGHTA, FQGNSA. The CDR3: CASSLQGWNEQFF. The CDR3 bases are TGTGCCAGCAGCCTACAGGGTTGGAATGAGCAGTTCTTC.

Only one count was recorded for this clone. In DNA form, the CDR3 reads TGTGCCAGCAGCTATCGGGTAGCGGGAGTTTACGAGCAGTACTTC. It translates to CASSYRVAGVYEQYF. The chain has TRBV5-6 and TRBJ2-7; 9 nucleotides agree with TRBD2. The V gene end was trimmed by 3 bases and the J gene end by 4 bases; junction bases not matched to a gene: 8. This CDR3 spans 15 amino acids. Per germline, CDR1 SGHDT and CDR2 YYEEEE.

This clone was picked up a small number of times. The chain employs TRBV13 and TRBJ2-7; D not certain. V was trimmed by 5 bases and J by 7 bases, leaving 18 bases between them. This CDR3 comprises 14 residues. CDR1 PRHDT and CDR2 FYEKMQ come from the germline V gene (reference sequence). CDR3 DNA: TGTGCCAGCAGCACAGACACCCGGACCCGTGAGCAGTACTTC. This translates into CASSTDTRTREQYF.

The chain recombines TRBV7-6 with TRBJ2-5, with D possibly being TRBD2 (7 bases). V was clipped by 5 bases and J by 1 base, with 23 bases between them. The length of the CDR3 is 18 residues. CDR1 SGHVS and CDR2 FNYEAQ come from the germline V gene. CDR3 protein: CASSPLRRGLAVQETQYF. The CDR3 DNA is TGTGCCAGCAGCCCCCTACGCCGGGGGCTAGCGGTCCAAGAGACCCAGTACTTC. Drawing the rest from reference TRBV7-6 and TRBJ2-5, the complete variable domain is GAGVSQSPRYKVTKRGQDVALRCDPISGHVSLYWYRQALGQGPEFLTYFNYEAQQDKSGLPNDRFSAERPEGSISTLTIQRTEQRDSAMYRCASSPLRRGLAVQETQYFGPGTRLLVL.

The CDR3: CASSLREHGGNTIYF. The CDR3 nucleotides read TGTGCCAGCAGCCTCAGGGAGCACGGTGGAAACACCATATATTTT. The chain couples TRBV7-9 to TRBJ1-3; D may be TRBD1 (5 bases). The ends were cut back, 5 bases at V and 3 bases at J, with 14 bases in the middle. CDR3 size: 15 residues. CDR1 is SEHNR and CDR2 is FQNEAQ in the germline V gene (reference sequence).

The chain joins TRBV7-2 to TRBJ2-3, with 15 positions matching TRBD2. Germline assignment: CDR1 SGHTA and CDR2 FQGNSA. The V and J ends lost 5 bases and 4 bases, in that order; junction bases with no gene match: 7. CDR3 length: 17 amino acids. CDR3 sequence (DNA): TGTGCCAGCAGCCCCGGACTAGCGGGAGGGGTCGCAGATACGCAGTATTTT. Translating it yields CASSPGLAGGVADTQYF.

The V call is TRBV6-5, the J call TRBJ1-1; 7 nucleotides agree with TRBD1. The germline gives CDR1 MNHEY, CDR2 SVGAGI. The V segment lost 6 bases and the J segment 5 bases; nucleotides outside the gene matches: 6. The CDR3 runs to 13 residues. The CDR3 nucleotides read TGTGCCAGCAGCGGGACAGTGGGAACTGAAGCTTTCTTT. Translation: CASSGTVGTEAFF.

With regard to this clone: Additional DNA sequences in this sample encode the identical CDR3. The chain links TRBV29-1 to TRBJ1-4, with 7 bases matching TRBD1. Trimming cost V 4 bases and J 5 bases; bases outside gene matches: 1. Germline V lookup: CDR1 SQVTM, CDR2 ANQGSEA. The CDR3 covers 12 residues. DNA for the CDR3: TGCAGCGTTGGACAGGGCAATGAAAAACTGTTTTTT. Residues: CSVGQGNEKLFF.

The chain carries TRBV4-2 and TRBJ2-7; 12 positions match TRBD1. CDR1 and CDR2 (germline): LGHNA, YNFKEQ. With V trimmed by 1 base and J by 5 bases, 3 bases remained unmatched. CDR3 length equals 15 residues. The CDR3 DNA follows: TGTGCCAGCAGCCAAGTGGGACAGGGGGCGAACGAGCAGTACTTC. The encoded protein is CASSQVGQGANEQYF.

The V call is TRBV5-1, the J call TRBJ2-1; TRBD2 aligns across 7 bases. This CDR3 is built from 16 residues. Trimming at V came to 0 bases and at J to 4 bases, leaving 7 bases not matched to a gene. Germline CDR1 SGHRS, CDR2 YFSETQ. This CDR3 reads CASSLEAGVDYNEQFF. The CDR3 DNA reads TGCGCCAGCAGCTTGGAGGCGGGAGTGGATTACAATGAGCAGTTCTTC.

Concerning this clone itself: The same CDR3 is also encoded by other DNA sequences in this sample. The chain carries TRBV28 and TRBJ2-2; D unresolved. The V gene lost 2 bases and the J gene lost 7 bases, with 5 bases spanning the gap. CDR1 and CDR2 from the germline V gene are MDHEN and SYDVKM. The CDR3 extends over 12 amino acids. The CDR3 is CASSLLGGELFF. Written as DNA, the CDR3 is TGTGCCAGCAGTTTACTAGGCGGGGAGCTGTTTTTT.

Comment on this clone: Other DNA sequences in the same sample also yield this CDR3. The chain has TRBV7-9 and TRBJ2-3, with D perhaps TRBD2 (5 bases). Germline V gene sequence: CDR1 SEHNR, CDR2 FQNEAQ (reference sequence). Trimming left V 0 bases short and J 1 base short, with 5 bases between. This CDR3 region has 14 residues. The CDR3 protein is CASSLAGGTDTQYF. CDR3 nucleotides: TGTGCCAGCAGCTTAGCGGGAGGCACAGATACGCAGTATTTT.

The CDR3 DNA follows: TGTGCCAGCAGTTACTCGGGGGGGCAAGTCCAGCATTTT. It yields the protein CASSYSGGQVQHF. This chain links TRBV6-5 with TRBJ1-5; D might be TRBD1 (6 bases). Germline V gene data show CDR1 as MNHEY and CDR2 as SVGAGI. The V gene lost 0 bases and the J gene lost 12 bases, with 12 bases spanning the gap. The CDR3 covers 13 residues.

This clone appeared a few times. The rearrangement uses TRBV2 and TRBJ2-3; D uncertain. The germline V gene has CDR1 SNHLY and CDR2 FYNNEI. This CDR3 has 11 residues. V was trimmed by 0 bases and J by 5 bases, leaving 0 bases between them. This CDR3 reads CASSEADTQYF. The CDR3 bases are TGTGCCAGCAGTGAAGCAGATACGCAGTATTTT.